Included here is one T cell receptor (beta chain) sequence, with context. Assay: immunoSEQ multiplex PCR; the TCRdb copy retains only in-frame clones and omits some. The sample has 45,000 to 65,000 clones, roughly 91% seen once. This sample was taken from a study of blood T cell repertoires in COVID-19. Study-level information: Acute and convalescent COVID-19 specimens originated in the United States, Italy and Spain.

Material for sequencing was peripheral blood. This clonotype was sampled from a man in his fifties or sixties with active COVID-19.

The CDR3: CASSYAGDSYNEQFF. For the CDR3, the DNA is TGTGCCAGCAGTTACGCGGGGGACTCCTACAATGAGCAGTTCTTC. This rearrangement joins TRBV6-2 or TRBV6-3 to TRBJ2-1; 7 bases fit TRBD2. With V trimmed by 2 bases and J by 0 bases, 1 base remained unmatched. The length of the CDR3 is 15 residues. CDR1 is MNHEY and CDR2 is SVGEGT in the germline V gene.